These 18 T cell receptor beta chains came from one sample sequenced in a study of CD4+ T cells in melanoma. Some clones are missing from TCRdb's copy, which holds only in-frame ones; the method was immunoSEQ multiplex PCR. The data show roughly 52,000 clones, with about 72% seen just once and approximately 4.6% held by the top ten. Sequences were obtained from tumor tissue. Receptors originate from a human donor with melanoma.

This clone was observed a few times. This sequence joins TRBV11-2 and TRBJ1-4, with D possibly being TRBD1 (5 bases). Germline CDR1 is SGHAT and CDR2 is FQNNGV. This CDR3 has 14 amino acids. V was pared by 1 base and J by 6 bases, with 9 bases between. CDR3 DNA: TGTGCCAGCAGCTTAGTATCCAGGGATGAAAAACTGTTTTTT. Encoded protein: CASSLVSRDEKLFF.

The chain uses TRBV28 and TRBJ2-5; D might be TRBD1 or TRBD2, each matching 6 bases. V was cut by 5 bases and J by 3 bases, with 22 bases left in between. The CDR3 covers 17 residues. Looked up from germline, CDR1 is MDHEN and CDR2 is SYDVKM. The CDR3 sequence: CASSPRLGGLIKETQYF. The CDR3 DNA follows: TGTGCCAGCAGTCCCCGACTAGGGGGACTTATAAAAGAGACCCAGTACTTC.

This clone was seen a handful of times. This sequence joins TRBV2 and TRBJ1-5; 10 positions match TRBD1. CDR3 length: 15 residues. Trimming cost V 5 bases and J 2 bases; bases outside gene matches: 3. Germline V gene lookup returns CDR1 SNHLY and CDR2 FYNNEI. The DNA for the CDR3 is TGTGCCAGCAGTAATGGACAGGGGGGCAATCAGCCCCAGCATTTT. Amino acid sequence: CASSNGQGGNQPQHF.

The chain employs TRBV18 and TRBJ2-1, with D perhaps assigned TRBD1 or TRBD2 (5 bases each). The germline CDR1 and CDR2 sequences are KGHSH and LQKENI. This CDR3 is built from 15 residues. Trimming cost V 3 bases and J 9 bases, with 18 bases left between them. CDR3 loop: CASSPPWDGSSEQFF. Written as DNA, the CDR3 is TGTGCCAGCTCACCTCCGTGGGACGGGTCCAGTGAGCAGTTCTTC.

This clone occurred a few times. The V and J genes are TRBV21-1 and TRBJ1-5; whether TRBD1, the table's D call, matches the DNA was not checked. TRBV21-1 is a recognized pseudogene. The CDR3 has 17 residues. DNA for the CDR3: TGTGCCAGCAGCAAACGGGGACAGTTCCATAGCAATCAGCCCCAGCATTTT. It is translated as CASSKRGQFHSNQPQHF.

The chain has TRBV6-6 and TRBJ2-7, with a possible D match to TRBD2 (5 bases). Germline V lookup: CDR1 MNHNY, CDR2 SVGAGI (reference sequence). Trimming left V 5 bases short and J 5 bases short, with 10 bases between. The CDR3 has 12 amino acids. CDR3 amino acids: CASSQRTHEQYF. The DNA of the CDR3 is TGTGCCAGCAGTCAAAGGACTCACGAGCAGTACTTC.

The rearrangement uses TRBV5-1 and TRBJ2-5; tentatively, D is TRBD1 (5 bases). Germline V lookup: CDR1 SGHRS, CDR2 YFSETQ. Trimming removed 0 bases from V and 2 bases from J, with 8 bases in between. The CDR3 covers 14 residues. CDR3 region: CASSLGGLQETQYF. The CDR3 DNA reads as TGCGCCAGCAGCTTGGGGGGCCTGCAAGAGACCCAGTACTTC.

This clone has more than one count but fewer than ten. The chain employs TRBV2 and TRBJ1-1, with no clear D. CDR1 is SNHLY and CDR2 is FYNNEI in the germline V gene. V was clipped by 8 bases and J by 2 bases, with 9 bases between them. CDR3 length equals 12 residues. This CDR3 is CASPAVNTEAFF. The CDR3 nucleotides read TGTGCCAGCCCTGCCGTAAACACTGAAGCTTTCTTT.

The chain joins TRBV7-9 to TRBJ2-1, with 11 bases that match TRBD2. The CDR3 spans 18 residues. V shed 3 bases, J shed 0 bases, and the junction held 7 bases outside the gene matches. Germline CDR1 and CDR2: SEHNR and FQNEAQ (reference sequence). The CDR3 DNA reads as TGTGCCAGCAGCTTTGATGGACTAGCGGGCGTCTCCTACAATGAGCAGTTCTTC. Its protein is CASSFDGLAGVSYNEQFF.

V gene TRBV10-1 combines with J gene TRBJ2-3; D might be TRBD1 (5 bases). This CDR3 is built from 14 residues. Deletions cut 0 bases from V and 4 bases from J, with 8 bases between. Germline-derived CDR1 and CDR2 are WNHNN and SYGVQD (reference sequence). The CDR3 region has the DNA TGCGCCAGCAGTGAGTCGCTAGGGGCAGATACGCAGTATTTT. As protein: CASSESLGADTQYF.

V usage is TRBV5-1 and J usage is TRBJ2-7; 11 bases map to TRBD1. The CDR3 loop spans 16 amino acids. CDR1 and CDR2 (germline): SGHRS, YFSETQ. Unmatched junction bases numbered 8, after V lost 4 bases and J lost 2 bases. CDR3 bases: TGCGCCAGCAGCCCGGGACAGGGGGAGAGGGCCTACGAGCAGTACTTC. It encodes CASSPGQGERAYEQYF.

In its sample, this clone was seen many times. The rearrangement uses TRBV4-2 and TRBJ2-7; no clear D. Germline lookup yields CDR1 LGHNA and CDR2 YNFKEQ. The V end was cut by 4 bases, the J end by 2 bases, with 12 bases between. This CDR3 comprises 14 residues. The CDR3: CASSLRTEPYEQYF. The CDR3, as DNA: TGTGCCAGCAGCCTCCGGACGGAGCCCTACGAGCAGTACTTC.

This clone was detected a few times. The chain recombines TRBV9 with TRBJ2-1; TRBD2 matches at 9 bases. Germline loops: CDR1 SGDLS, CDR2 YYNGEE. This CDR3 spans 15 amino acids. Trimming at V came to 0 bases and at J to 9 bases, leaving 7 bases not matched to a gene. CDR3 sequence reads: CASSVEGGGATEQFF. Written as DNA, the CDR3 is TGTGCCAGCAGCGTAGAGGGCGGGGGGGCCACTGAGCAGTTCTTC.

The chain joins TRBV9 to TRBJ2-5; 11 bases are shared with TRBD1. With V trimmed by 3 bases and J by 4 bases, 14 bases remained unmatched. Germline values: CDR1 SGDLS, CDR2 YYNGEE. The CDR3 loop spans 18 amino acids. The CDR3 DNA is TGTGCCAGCAGCGGAAGTCCGGGACAGGGGGAGTTCTCAGAGACCCAGTACTTC. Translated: CASSGSPGQGEFSETQYF.

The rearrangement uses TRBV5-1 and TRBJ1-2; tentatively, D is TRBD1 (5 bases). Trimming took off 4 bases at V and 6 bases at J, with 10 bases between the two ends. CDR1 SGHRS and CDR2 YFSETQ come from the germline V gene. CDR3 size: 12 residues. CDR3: CASSAQGNGYTF. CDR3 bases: TGCGCCAGCAGCGCCCAGGGAAATGGCTACACCTTC.

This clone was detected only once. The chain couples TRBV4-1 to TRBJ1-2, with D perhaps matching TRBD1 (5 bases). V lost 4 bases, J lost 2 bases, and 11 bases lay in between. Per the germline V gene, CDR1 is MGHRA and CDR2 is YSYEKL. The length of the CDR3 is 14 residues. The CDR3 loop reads CASSPGGVNYGYTF. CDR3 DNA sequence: TGCGCCAGCAGCCCTGGAGGGGTAAACTATGGCTACACCTTC.

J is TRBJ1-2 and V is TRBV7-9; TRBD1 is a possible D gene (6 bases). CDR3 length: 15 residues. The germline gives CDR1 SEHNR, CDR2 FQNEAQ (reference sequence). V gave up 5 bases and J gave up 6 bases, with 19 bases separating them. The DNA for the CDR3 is TGTGCCAGCAGCACGAGGGGGGAACAGGTTAATGGCTACACCTTC. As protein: CASSTRGEQVNGYTF.

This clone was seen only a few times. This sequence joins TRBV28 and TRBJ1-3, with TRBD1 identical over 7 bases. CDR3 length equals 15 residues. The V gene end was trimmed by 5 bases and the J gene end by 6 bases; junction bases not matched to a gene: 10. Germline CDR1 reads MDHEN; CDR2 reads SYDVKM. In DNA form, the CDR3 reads TGTGCCAGCAGTACACAGGGGCCGCTACCAAACACCATATATTTT. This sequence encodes CASSTQGPLPNTIYF.